The present TCR beta chain was sequenced within a study of spatial heterogeneity in lung cancer (dated by TCRdb to about 2019). Some background on the complete study: Beta-chain transcripts were consistently detected in greater numbers than alpha-chain transcripts, which likely reflects a higher abundance of beta-chain transcripts. In non-small cell lung cancer, the study quantitatively compared TCR alpha and beta repertoires across several tumor regions, matched nontumor lung, and blood. TCR repertoire features were related to nonsynonymous mutation counts determined by whole-exome sequencing of tumor tissue. Both alpha and beta chains were TCR-sequenced in around 220 tumor regions, around 64 matched nontumor lung samples and over 55 PBMC samples obtained at surgery. In the raw uncorrected reads, each unique combination of TCR and UMI appeared more than ten times on average. Here is what the overall study found, with its caveats: Ubiquitous expanded tumor TCRs showed up in blood more often at tumor resection than at routine follow-up. Confirming at a functional level the hypothesis that regional TCRs recognize regional mutations was considered to require additional single-cell paired TCR alpha and beta sequencing.

This sample's time point label indicates: sample taken at primary tumor resection. Donors were some 70 patients with early-stage, untreated non-small cell lung cancer from the lung TRACERx cohort. For TCR sequencing, whole RNA was extracted from tumor and nontumor lung tissue, or from cryopreserved PBMC samples, and no cell sorting was done. Only patients with enough RNA available from two or more tumor regions were chosen for TCR sequencing. According to the germline V gene, CDR1 reads SGHRS and CDR2 reads YFSETQ. Relative to germline, V is 0 bases shorter and J is 7 bases shorter, with 13 bases between their ends. From the cysteine up to the phenylalanine, the CDR3 has a length of 14 residues. The entry retains the CDR3 DNA only, 42 bases that are in frame from base 1. Library construction relied on 5' RACE. Sequencer: NextSeq 500. In the TCR library protocol, a unique molecular identifier was attached to each TCR cDNA molecule so that PCR and sequencing errors could be corrected. Regarding the original processing steps: Decombinator tools were used for TCR identification, UMI-based error correction and CDR3 extraction. TCRs above a frequency of 2 per 1,000, corresponding to the top 1% of the tumor frequency distribution, were defined as expanded. Renyi diversity was calculated using the R vegan package after each repertoire was subsampled 100 times to 5,000 TCRs. To build CDR3 similarity networks, amino acid triplet string-kernel similarity was used, and CDR3s were connected when their pairwise similarity was above 0.82. TCRdb trimmed public reads at Q25 via fastp, called clones via MiXCR and kept in-frame beta chains. Every distinct CDR3 protein forms one entry, paired with its most common genes and DNA. The V and J calls shown here were made by TCRdb, not taken from the authors' results. The sample has under 85,000 distinct CDR3 sequences on record, about 8.5% of them singletons. The top ten clones comprise about 7% of the sample.

This clonotype occurred many times. The specificity of this receptor is unknown. No quality values exist for individual bases; no much larger clone is one base distant. This TCR derives from a male donor with early-stage non-small cell lung cancer. The specimen was PBMCs, collected at surgery. Rearrangement joined TRBV5-1 to TRBJ1-1, with a weak D call of TRBD1 (6 bases match). The CDR3 is CASSLDRVTGEAFF. The DNA sequence is as follows: TGCGCCAGCAGCTTGGACAGGGTTACTGGTGAAGCTTTCTTT.